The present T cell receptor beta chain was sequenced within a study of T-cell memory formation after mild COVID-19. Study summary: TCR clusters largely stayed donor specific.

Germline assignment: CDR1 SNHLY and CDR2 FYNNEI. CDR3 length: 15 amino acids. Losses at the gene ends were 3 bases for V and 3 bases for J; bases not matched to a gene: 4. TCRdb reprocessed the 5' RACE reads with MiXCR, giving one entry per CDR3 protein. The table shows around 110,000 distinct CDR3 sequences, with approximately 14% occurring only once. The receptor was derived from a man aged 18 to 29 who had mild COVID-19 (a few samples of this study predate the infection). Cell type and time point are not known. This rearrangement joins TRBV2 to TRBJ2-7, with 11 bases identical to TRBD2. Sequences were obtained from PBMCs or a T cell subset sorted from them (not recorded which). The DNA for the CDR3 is TGTGCCAGCAGTGATGGGGGACTAGCGGTCTACGAGCAGTACTTC. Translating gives CASSDGGLAVYEQYF.